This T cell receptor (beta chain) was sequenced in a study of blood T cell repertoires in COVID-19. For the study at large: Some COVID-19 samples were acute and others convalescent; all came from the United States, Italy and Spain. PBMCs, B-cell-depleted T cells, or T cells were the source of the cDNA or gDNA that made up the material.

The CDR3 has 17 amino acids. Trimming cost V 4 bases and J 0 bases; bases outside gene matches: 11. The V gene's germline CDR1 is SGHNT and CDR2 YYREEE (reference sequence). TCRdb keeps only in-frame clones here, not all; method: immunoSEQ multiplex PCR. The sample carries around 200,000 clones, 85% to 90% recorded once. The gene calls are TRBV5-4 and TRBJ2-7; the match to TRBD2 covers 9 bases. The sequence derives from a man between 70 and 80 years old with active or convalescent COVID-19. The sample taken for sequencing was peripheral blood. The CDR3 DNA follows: TGTGCCAGCAGCCCGACCGGGACTAGCCGAAGCTCCTACGAGCAGTACTTC. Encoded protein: CASSPTGTSRSSYEQYF.